This T cell receptor (beta chain) comes out of a study of OX40 agonist ivuxolimab in advanced cancers. As for the study more broadly: Ivuxolimab was an agonistic, fully human IgG2 monoclonal antibody directed against OX40 (CD134), a costimulatory receptor. Intravenous ivuxolimab was administered to patients every 2 weeks at six dose levels: 0.01, 0.1, 0.3, 1.5, 3 and 10 mg/kg. Of the roughly 51 patients in dose escalation, around 20 had hepatocellular carcinoma, approximately 15 had melanoma, 9 had renal cell carcinoma and 9 had head and neck cancer. The dose-escalation cohort was roughly 80% male with a mean age of around 62 years, ranging from about 20 to 85. Prior anti-PD-1, anti-PD-L1 or anti-CTLA-4 therapy was permitted, and about 40% of dose-escalation patients had received checkpoint inhibitors. Partial responses occurred in three dose-escalation patients, of whom one had hepatocellular carcinoma and two had cutaneous melanoma. The point of sequencing TCRbeta in the periphery was to test whether ivuxolimab changed TCR sequence diversity and drove clonal T-cell expansion. The paper covers the monotherapy dose-escalation part of the phase I ivuxolimab trial, which included N = 52 patients.

Overall study outcomes, separate from this receptor: In the 0.1-3.0 mg/kg groups, partial responders were among the patients with the lowest normalized peripheral clonal expansion, particularly in CD8+ T cells. Low levels of normalized T-cell clonal expansion were also seen in some nonresponding patients. Which antigens the clonally expanded peripheral T cells were specific for was not determined. On average, CD8+ T cells showed more expanded clones than CD4+ T cells after ivuxolimab. At doses of 0.1 to 3.0 mg/kg, clonal expansion of both CD4+ and CD8+ T cells in blood was seen between baseline and week 6.

For sequencing of the TCRbeta CDR3 region, genomic DNA was extracted from the sorted cells. The immunoSEQ Assay was used for sequencing of TCRbeta CDR3 regions. TCRdb carries this immuneACCESS record with in-frame sequences only. Its versions omit some clonotypes, under half of them owing to an unresolved V gene in the studies checked, with the rest unexplained. The sample data list 75,000 to 90,000 clones, and around 85% of these were observed just once. Of the sample, about 7% falls within the top ten clones. The trial excluded patients who had a history of autoimmune disease or were on systemic immunosuppression. In every dose cohort, peripheral blood was drawn for TCR sequencing at baseline, cycle 4 day 1, and cycle 7 day 1. Samples came from an open-label, multicenter, first-in-human phase I dose-escalation trial of ivuxolimab. The trial enrolled adults with locally advanced or metastatic head and neck squamous cell, hepatocellular, melanoma or renal cell carcinoma. Before TCR sequencing, CD4+ T cells and CD8+ T cells were sorted from peripheral blood as separate populations.

V and J are truncated by 6 bases and 0 bases respectively, leaving an intervening sequence of 15 bases. Spanning cysteine to phenylalanine, the CDR3 consists of 16 amino acids. Of the read, only the CDR3 DNA is kept; its 48 bases are in frame from base 1. Based on the germline V gene (reference sequence), the CDR1 and CDR2 sequences are MNHNY and SVGAGI. Concerning this clone: The antigen it binds to is not known. No much larger clonotype is one base removed from it; base qualities were not supplied.

This clonotype was sampled from an adult with an advanced solid tumor such as melanoma, head and neck, liver or kidney cancer. The V gene is TRBV6-6 and the J gene is TRBJ1-5, with the identity of the D gene unclear. The sample consisted of CD4+ or CD8+ T cells sorted from blood, taken in a trial of the OX40 agonist ivuxolimab. The CDR3 protein sequence reads: CASRYRTEASNQPQHF. The sequence in DNA is TGTGCCAGCAGATACCGGACGGAAGCTAGCAATCAGCCCCAGCATTTT.